Presented here are 23 T cell receptor beta chains from one specimen sequenced in a study of response to subunit inactivated influenza vaccine. TCRdb redid the calling of the RT-PCR reads with MiXCR, one entry per CDR3 protein. Of 650,000 to 800,000 distinct CDR3 sequences listed, more than 11% were seen once; the top ten hold 5.5% to 8%. The sequencing used PBMCs from blood, collected 14 to 15 days before vaccination. These receptors were collected from a man aged 50-59 years who received an inactivated influenza vaccine.

This clonotype was counted only a few times. The genes are TRBV11-2 and TRBJ2-1; D might be TRBD1 (5 bases). This CDR3 contains 14 residues. Trimming left V 2 bases short and J 7 bases short, with 12 bases between. The V gene's germline CDR1 is SGHAT and CDR2 FQNNGV. CDR3 sequence: CASSLLDMRNEQFF. As DNA, the CDR3 is TGTGCCAGCAGCTTATTGGACATGCGGAATGAGCAGTTCTTC.

This clonotype was observed many times. The junction departs from the called germline gene at one end, perhaps through a read error. V and J are TRBV5-1 and TRBJ2-3; 9 bases line up with TRBD2. The CDR3 is made up of 14 amino acids. CDR1 SGHRS and CDR2 YFSETQ come from the germline V gene. The CDR3 DNA reads TGCGCCAGCAGCTACGGGACTAGCAGAGATACGCAGTATTTT. Encoded protein: CASSYGTSRDTQYF.

This chain uses TRBV20-1 with TRBJ2-5; D is possibly TRBD2 (6 bases). Trimming removed 0 bases at V and 5 bases at J, with 13 bases between. Germline V gene lookup returns CDR1 DFQATT and CDR2 SNEGSKA (reference sequence). This CDR3 spans 14 amino acids. CDR3 residues: CSARDYAGRETQYF. DNA for the CDR3: TGCAGTGCTAGAGATTACGCGGGAAGGGAGACCCAGTACTTC.

In its sample, this clonotype was seen a few times. The germline gene is not matched at one end of the junction; a read error may be the cause. The chain uses TRBV6-1 and TRBJ2-3, with a possible D match to TRBD2 (5 bases). Germline-derived CDR1 and CDR2 are MNHNS and SASEGT. The CDR3 is 16 amino acids. CDR3 sequence (DNA): TGTGCCAGCAGTACCGGCGGAGGCCGATCCACATATACGCAGTATTTT. Translation gives CASSTGGGRSTYTQYF.

Many counts were recorded for this clonotype. The chain links TRBV14 to TRBJ2-3; the match to TRBD2 covers 7 bases. The CDR3 contains 17 residues. CDR1 is SGHDN, CDR2 FVKESK, per germline. The V segment lost 4 bases and the J segment 2 bases; nucleotides outside the gene matches: 12. The CDR3 nucleotides are TGTGCCAGCAGCCCCCCCTGGGGGAGGGAGCTCACAGATACGCAGTATTTT. It specifies CASSPPWGRELTDTQYF.

The rearrangement links TRBV3-1 to TRBJ2-7; possible D gene TRBD2, 5 bases. The V gene's germline CDR1 is LGHDT and CDR2 YNNKEL (reference sequence). V gave up 4 bases and J gave up 1 base, with 23 bases separating them. This CDR3 spans 18 amino acids. The CDR3 bases are TGTGCCAGCAGCCCACCTCCTCGCGGGCCACCCTATTCCTACGAGCAGTACTTC. This encodes CASSPPPRGPPYSYEQYF.

This chain uses TRBV7-6 with TRBJ2-7; possibly TRBD2 for D (6 bases). In germline, CDR1 is SGHVS, CDR2 FNYEAQ. V was shortened by 1 base and J by 3 bases, with 10 bases between the two germline ends. This CDR3 spans 14 amino acids. CDR3 nucleotide sequence: TGTGCCAGCAGCTTAGTACAGGAGGGCTACGAGCAGTACTTC. Translating it yields CASSLVQEGYEQYF. The entire variable domain, with the rest obtained from reference TRBV7-6 and TRBJ2-7, is as follows: GAGVSQSPRYKVTKRGQDVALRCDPISGHVSLYWYRQALGQGPEFLTYFNYEAQQDKSGLPNDRFSAERPEGSISTLTIQRTEQRDSAMYRCASSLVQEGYEQYFGPGTRLTVT.

Only a few counts were recorded for this clonotype. This chain connects TRBV12-3 or TRBV12-4 to TRBJ1-2; D not certain. This CDR3 is built from 13 residues. V lost 5 bases and J 5 bases, leaving 12 bases between the germline ends. The CDR3 DNA reads as TGTGCCAGCAGTCTGGGCCGGCAATATGGCTACACCTTC. The encoded protein is CASSLGRQYGYTF.

The chain uses TRBV6-1 and TRBJ2-1, with 7 nucleotides matching TRBD1. The CDR3 consists of 16 residues. Per germline, CDR1 MNHNS and CDR2 SASEGT. The V and J ends lost 7 bases and 1 base, in that order; junction bases with no gene match: 10. The CDR3, as DNA: TGTGCCAGCACCCAGGGGGACGGGAAGTCCTACAATGAGCAGTTCTTC. It specifies CASTQGDGKSYNEQFF.

This clonotype was observed a few times. V and J are TRBV7-9 and TRBJ2-5, with 11 bases matching TRBD1. In germline, CDR1 is SEHNR, CDR2 FQNEAQ (reference sequence). CDR3 length: 14 residues. With 6 bases clipped from V and 3 bases from J, the junction kept 3 bases outside the gene matches. For the CDR3, the DNA is TGTGCCAGCAGACGGGACAGGGGGGAAGAGACCCAGTACTTC. Its translation is CASRRDRGEETQYF.

This clonotype was counted only a few times. The chain combines TRBV20-1 with TRBJ2-3; D is uncertain. This CDR3 is built from 16 residues. Germline V gives CDR1 DFQATT, CDR2 SNEGSKA (reference sequence). V dropped 5 bases and J dropped 0 bases, with 18 bases sitting between them. CDR3 protein: CSAPPSPYTSTDTQYF. The CDR3 nucleotides are TGCAGTGCTCCCCCCTCCCCTTACACTAGCACAGATACGCAGTATTTT.

In its sample, this clonotype was seen a few times. CDR3 coding DNA: TGTGCCAGCAGCCGACAAACCTCGACAGGGGGAGTCCAAGAGACCCAGTACTTC. Translation: CASSRQTSTGGVQETQYF. The rearrangement joins TRBV28 to TRBJ2-5, with 9 bases aligning to TRBD1. This CDR3 is 18 amino acids long. V lost 6 bases to trimming and J lost 1 base; unmatched junction nucleotides: 15. Germline CDR1 reads MDHEN; CDR2 reads SYDVKM.

This chain connects TRBV20-1 to TRBJ2-1; 7 positions match TRBD2. Germline-derived CDR1 and CDR2 are DFQATT and SNEGSKA (reference sequence). This CDR3 has 13 amino acids. V lost 2 bases to trimming and J lost 5 bases; unmatched junction nucleotides: 3. In DNA, the CDR3 is TGCAGTGCTAGACCCGGACTAGACAATGAGCAGTTCTTC. It encodes CSARPGLDNEQFF.

The gene calls are TRBV7-2 and TRBJ1-3; TRBD1 is a possible D gene (5 bases). CDR3 length equals 16 residues. V dropped 5 bases and J dropped 0 bases, with 14 bases sitting between them. The V gene's germline CDR1 is SGHTA and CDR2 FQGNSA. CDR3: CASSADSFSSGNTIYF. DNA for the CDR3: TGTGCCAGCAGCGCCGACAGTTTTTCCTCTGGAAACACCATATATTTT.

The chain employs TRBV20-1 and TRBJ2-7; D could derive from TRBD1 or TRBD2 (5 bases each). With 3 bases removed from V and 6 bases from J, the gap between germline ends came to 12 bases. Germline V gene sequence: CDR1 DFQATT, CDR2 SNEGSKA (reference sequence). The CDR3 has 12 residues. CDR3: CSASQRGSEQYF. For the CDR3, the DNA is TGCAGTGCTAGCCAGAGGGGTAGCGAGCAGTACTTC.

This clonotype showed up just a few times. The chain uses TRBV7-9 and TRBJ2-7; D gene uncertain. Germline V gene lookup returns CDR1 SEHNR and CDR2 FQNEAQ (reference sequence). V gave up 1 base and J gave up 3 bases, with 7 bases separating them. This CDR3 spans 13 amino acids. The CDR3 sequence: CASSLEPHYEQYF. CDR3 nucleotide sequence: TGTGCCAGCAGCTTAGAGCCGCACTACGAGCAGTACTTC.

CDR3: CASHASGFSYEQYF. The CDR3 DNA reads TGTGCCAGTCACGCTAGCGGCTTCTCCTACGAGCAGTACTTC. This chain joins TRBV9 and TRBJ2-7; 7 nucleotides match TRBD2. The V gene end was trimmed by 8 bases and the J gene end by 0 bases; junction bases not matched to a gene: 8. The germline CDR1 and CDR2 sequences are SGDLS and YYNGEE. CDR3 length equals 14 residues.

This clonotype occurred a few times. J is TRBJ1-6 and V is TRBV5-5; D call uncertain. Germline assignment: CDR1 SGHKS and CDR2 YYEKEE (reference sequence). This CDR3 comprises 14 residues. The V end was cut by 2 bases, the J end by 8 bases, with 11 bases between. In nucleotides, the CDR3 is TGTGCCAGCAGCTTCGCCCAGCTCTATTCACCCCTCCACTTT. This gives the protein CASSFAQLYSPLHF.

The chain recombines TRBV9 with TRBJ2-1; 7 positions agree with TRBD2. The trim removed 2 bases at V and 7 bases at J, leaving 12 bases unmatched. The CDR3 consists of 16 residues. CDR1 is SGDLS, CDR2 YYNGEE, per germline. The CDR3 bases are TGTGCCAGCAGCGTTGCGGCGGGAGTTGTCGGGAATGAGCAGTTCTTC. Protein: CASSVAAGVVGNEQFF.

A few counts support this clonotype. The V call is TRBV4-1, the J call TRBJ2-7; D gene ambiguous. The CDR3 runs 18 residues. Germline CDR1 reads MGHRA; CDR2 reads YSYEKL. V dropped 1 base and J dropped 10 bases, with 29 bases sitting between them. CDR3 bases: TGCGCCAGCAGCCAAGTCGTAGGGTACGACGCTTCATTGGTAGTACAGTACTTC. This gives the protein CASSQVVGYDASLVVQYF.

There are many counts of this clonotype. The chain is built from TRBV10-3 and TRBJ2-2; 8 bases align to TRBD2. Looked up from germline, CDR1 is ENHRY and CDR2 is SYGVKD. V gave up 10 bases and J gave up 3 bases; unmatched junction bases: 7. The CDR3 has 14 amino acids. CDR3 amino acids: CATESGGYTGELFF. DNA for the CDR3: TGTGCCACCGAGAGCGGGGGCTACACCGGGGAGCTGTTTTTT.

This clonotype was seen repeatedly, ten times or more. The rearrangement joins TRBV12-3 or TRBV12-4 to TRBJ1-3; D is unclear. Between the trimmed V and J ends, which lost 3 bases and 1 base, there was a span of 4 bases. The CDR3 has 13 residues. CDR3 amino acids: CASSLGSGNTIYF. The CDR3 DNA sequence: TGTGCCAGCAGTTTGGGGTCTGGAAACACCATATATTTT.

The rearrangement links TRBV20-1 to TRBJ2-7, with unresolved D. The CDR3 consists of 12 residues. Trimming took 5 bases from V and 2 from J, leaving 10 bases between them. Germline V CDR1 and CDR2: DFQATT, SNEGSKA (reference sequence). CDR3 bases: TGCAGTGCTGTTACTGATACCTACGAGCAGTACTTC. Its protein product is CSAVTDTYEQYF.